This is a list of T cell receptor beta chains from one sample in a study of PD-1 blockade in classical Hodgkin lymphoma. Here immunoSEQ multiplex PCR was the method, and the copy in TCRdb shows in-frame clones only, minus some. The sample includes 95,000 to 100,000 clones, around 89% of them seen just once. The specimen was peripheral blood mononuclear cells (PBMCs), collected before the second cycle of nivolumab. These receptors all stem from a human donor with classical Hodgkin lymphoma. Both conserved end residues are part of each CDR3. Each record gives: CDR3 length, J gene, clone size, D gene, V gene, CDR3 protein, CDR3 DNA. D genes are given only for firm matches. Not every row has a clone size; where given, it reads once, few, many or a size class.

14 TRBJ1-2 NA NA TRBV30 CASPEAEANYGYTF TGTGCCTCGCCGGAGGCGGAAGCTAACTATGGCTACACCTTC
16 TRBJ2-3 NA NA TRBV6-4 CASSDSASGSTDTQYF TGTGCCAGCAGTGACTCCGCGAGCGGAAGCACAGATACGCAGTATTTT
15 TRBJ2-7 NA TRBD1 TRBV7-3 CASSLDGTGLYEQYF TGTGCCAGCAGCTTAGATGGGACAGGGCTCTACGAGCAGTACTTC
16 TRBJ1-6 NA TRBD1 TRBV30 CAGDRGLSSYNSPLHF TGTGCCGGCGACAGGGGTCTAAGCTCCTATAATTCACCCCTCCACTTT
16 TRBJ1-2 NA TRBD1 TRBV29-1 CSVPSTGDLSVGGYTF TGCAGCGTTCCCTCGACAGGGGATCTCTCCGTCGGGGGCTACACCTTC
16 TRBJ2-3 NA NA TRBV5-6 CASSGPEDALTDTQYF TGTGCCAGCAGCGGGCCTGAAGACGCTCTCACAGATACGCAGTATTTT
14 TRBJ2-1 NA NA TRBV29-1 CSVEVGPSYNEQFF TGCAGCGTTGAAGTGGGGCCGTCCTACAATGAGCAGTTCTTC
15 TRBJ2-5 once TRBD1 TRBV6-5 CASSYSRPGQGIQYF TGTGCCAGCAGTTACTCAAGACCGGGACAGGGGATCCAGTACTTC
19 TRBJ2-7 NA TRBD1 TRBV7-6 CASSYAPGTGGREPYEQYF TGTGCCAGCAGCTATGCCCCCGGGACAGGGGGCAGAGAGCCCTACGAGCAGTACTTC
13 TRBJ1-1 NA NA TRBV11-2 CASSPWGGTEAFF TGTGCCAGCAGCCCCTGGGGAGGCACTGAAGCTTTCTTT
15 TRBJ1-1 NA NA TRBV6-5 CASRLEETMNTEAFF TGTGCCAGCAGACTAGAGGAAACTATGAACACTGAAGCTTTCTTT
14 TRBJ1-4 NA NA TRBV9 CASSNSEGPEKLFF TGTGCCAGCAGCAATTCCGAGGGACCTGAAAAACTGTTTTTT
13 TRBJ2-5 once NA TRBV14 CASSQGDLRAQYF TGTGCCAGCAGCCAAGGGGACTTAAGGGCCCAGTACTTC
15 TRBJ2-2 NA TRBD1 TRBV18 CASSPGTGKNGELFF TGTGCCAGCTCACCGGGGACAGGGAAAAATGGGGAGCTGTTTTTT
13 TRBJ1-4 NA NA TRBV15 CATSGNRIFKLFF TGTGCCACCAGCGGGAACAGGATTTTCAAACTGTTTTTT
14 TRBJ2-3 few NA TRBV4-2 CASRSQTLSDTQYF TGTGCCAGCAGGTCCCAGACCCTCTCCGATACGCAGTATTTT
13 TRBJ1-2 NA TRBD1 TRBV19 CASKTGMTYGYTF TGTGCCAGTAAGACAGGGATGACCTATGGCTACACCTTC
11 TRBJ1-2 NA NA TRBV29-1 CSGEGVYGYTF TGCAGCGGGGAGGGGGTCTATGGCTACACCTTC
15 TRBJ1-1 NA NA TRBV28 CASSLSSETNTEAFF TGTGCCAGCAGTTTATCATCGGAGACGAACACTGAAGCTTTCTTT
14 TRBJ1-5 NA NA TRBV5-8 CASSIGTHNQPQHF TGTGCCAGCAGTATTGGGACTCACAATCAGCCCCAGCATTTT
18 TRBJ1-6 few NA TRBV9 CASSVGEGISSYNSPLHF TGTGCCAGCAGCGTAGGAGAAGGGATTAGCTCCTATAATTCACCCCTCCACTTT
14 TRBJ1-3 NA NA TRBV29-1 CSVELADPGNTIYF TGCAGCGTTGAGTTGGCGGATCCCGGAAACACCATATATTTT
14 TRBJ2-7 NA NA TRBV6-5 CASSTGTPRSEQYF TGTGCCAGCAGCACCGGGACCCCCAGGTCGGAGCAGTACTTC
14 TRBJ1-2 NA NA TRBV9 CASSALWGDRGYTF TGTGCCAGCAGCGCGCTGTGGGGGGACCGGGGCTACACCTTC
14 TRBJ2-7 NA NA TRBV2 CASSETQGIDEQYF TGTGCCAGCAGTGAAACGCAGGGAATCGACGAGCAGTACTTC
17 TRBJ2-7 once NA TRBV30 CAWSVTDPTAWSYEQYF TGTGCCTGGAGTGTCACAGACCCGACAGCATGGTCCTACGAGCAGTACTTC
14 TRBJ2-7 NA NA TRBV5-1 CASSLLGGTYEQYF TGCGCCAGCAGCCTATTAGGTGGCACCTACGAGCAGTACTTC
12 TRBJ1-6 NA NA TRBV19 CASQLLGSPLHF TGTGCCAGTCAGCTACTAGGGTCACCCCTCCACTTT